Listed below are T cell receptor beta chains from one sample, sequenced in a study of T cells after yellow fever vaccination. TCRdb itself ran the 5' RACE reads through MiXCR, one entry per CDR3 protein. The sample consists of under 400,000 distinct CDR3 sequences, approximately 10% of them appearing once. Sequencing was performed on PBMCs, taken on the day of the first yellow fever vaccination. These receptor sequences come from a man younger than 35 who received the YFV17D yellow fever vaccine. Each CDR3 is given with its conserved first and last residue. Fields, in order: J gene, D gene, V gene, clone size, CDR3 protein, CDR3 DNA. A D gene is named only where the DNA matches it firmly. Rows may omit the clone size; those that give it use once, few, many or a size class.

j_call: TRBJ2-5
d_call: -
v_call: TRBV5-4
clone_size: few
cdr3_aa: CASSLIGSGLFQETQYF
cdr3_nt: TGTGCCAGCAGCTTGATTGGTAGCGGCCTCTTCCAAGAGACCCAGTACTTC

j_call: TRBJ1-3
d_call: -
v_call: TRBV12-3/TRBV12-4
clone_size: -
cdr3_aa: CASLGSGNTIYF
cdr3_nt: TGTGCCAGCCTGGGAAGTGGAAACACCATATATTTT

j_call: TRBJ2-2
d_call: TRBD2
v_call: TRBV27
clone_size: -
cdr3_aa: CASSLTSGGAGTGELFF
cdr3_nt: TGTGCCAGCAGTTTGACTAGCGGGGGGGCTGGCACCGGGGAGCTGTTTTTT

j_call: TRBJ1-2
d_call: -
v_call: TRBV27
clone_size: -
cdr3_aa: CASSAQPSANYGYTF
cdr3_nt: TGTGCCAGCAGTGCCCAACCTTCAGCTAACTATGGCTACACCTTC

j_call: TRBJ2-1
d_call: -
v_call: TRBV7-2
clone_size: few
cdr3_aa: CASSPRGAGEQFF
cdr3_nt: TGTGCCAGCAGCCCGAGGGGGGCGGGTGAGCAGTTCTTC

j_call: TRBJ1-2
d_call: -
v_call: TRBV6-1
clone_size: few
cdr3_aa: CASSESREDYGYTF
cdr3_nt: TGTGCCAGCAGTGAAAGCAGGGAAGACTATGGCTACACCTTC

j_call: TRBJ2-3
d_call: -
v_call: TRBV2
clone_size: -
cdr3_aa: CASRPRAGTDTQYF
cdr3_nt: TGTGCCAGCAGGCCCCGCGCGGGGACAGATACGCAGTATTTT

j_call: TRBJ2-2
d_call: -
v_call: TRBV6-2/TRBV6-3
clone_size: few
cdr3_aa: CASSYLGVSGELFF
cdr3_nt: TGTGCCAGCAGTTACTTAGGGGTGTCCGGGGAGCTGTTTTTT

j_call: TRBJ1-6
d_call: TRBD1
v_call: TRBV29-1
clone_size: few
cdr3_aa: CSARTGQNSPLHF
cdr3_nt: TGCAGCGCCAGGACAGGGCAGAATTCACCCCTCCACTTT

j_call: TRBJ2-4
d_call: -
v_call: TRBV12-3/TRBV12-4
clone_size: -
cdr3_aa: CASSFERLAKNIQYF
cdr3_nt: TGTGCCAGCAGTTTTGAGAGGCTAGCCAAAAACATTCAGTACTTC

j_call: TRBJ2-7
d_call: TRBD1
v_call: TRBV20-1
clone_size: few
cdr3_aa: CSASDRVASYEQYF
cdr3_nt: TGCAGTGCTTCGGACAGGGTAGCGTCCTACGAGCAGTACTTC

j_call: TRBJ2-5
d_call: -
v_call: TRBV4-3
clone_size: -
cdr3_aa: CASSQDIPGTQETQYF
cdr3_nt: TGCGCCAGCAGCCAAGACATACCAGGCACTCAAGAGACCCAGTACTTC

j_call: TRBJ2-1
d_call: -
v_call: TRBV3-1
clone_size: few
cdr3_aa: CASSQGRAGEQFF
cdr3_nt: TGTGCCAGCAGCCAAGGAAGGGCGGGTGAGCAGTTCTTC

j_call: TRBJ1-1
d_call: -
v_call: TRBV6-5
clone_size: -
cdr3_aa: CASSYTAGLTEAFF
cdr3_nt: TGTGCCAGCAGTTACACGGCAGGCCTCACTGAAGCTTTCTTT

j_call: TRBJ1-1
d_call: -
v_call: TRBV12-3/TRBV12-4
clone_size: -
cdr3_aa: CASSPFSVTEAFF
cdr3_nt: TGTGCCAGCAGTCCGTTTTCGGTCACTGAAGCTTTCTTT

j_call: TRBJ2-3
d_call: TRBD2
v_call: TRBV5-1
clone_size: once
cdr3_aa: CASSLLGGLAGGSTDTQYF
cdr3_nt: TGCGCCAGCAGCCTCCTAGGCGGACTAGCGGGGGGAAGCACAGATACGCAGTATTTT

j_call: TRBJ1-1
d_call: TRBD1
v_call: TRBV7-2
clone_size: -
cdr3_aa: CASSLSGTGWTEAFF
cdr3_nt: TGTGCCAGCAGCTTATCCGGGACAGGGTGGACTGAAGCTTTCTTT

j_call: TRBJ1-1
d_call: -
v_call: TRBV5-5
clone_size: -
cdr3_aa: CASSRDPGEGTEAFF
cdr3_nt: TGTGCCAGCAGCCGCGACCCAGGGGAGGGCACTGAAGCTTTCTTT

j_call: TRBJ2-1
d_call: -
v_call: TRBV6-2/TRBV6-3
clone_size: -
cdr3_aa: CASSELPASYNEQFF
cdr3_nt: TGTGCCAGCAGTGAGCTCCCAGCGTCCTACAATGAGCAGTTCTTC

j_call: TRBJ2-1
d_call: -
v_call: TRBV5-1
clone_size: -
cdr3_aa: CASSPYHYNEQFF
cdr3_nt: TGCGCCAGCAGCCCCTACCATTACAATGAGCAGTTCTTC

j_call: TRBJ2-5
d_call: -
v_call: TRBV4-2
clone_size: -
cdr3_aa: CASSQLRGVRETQYF
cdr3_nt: TGTGCCAGCAGCCAACTAAGGGGGGTTAGGGAGACCCAGTACTTC

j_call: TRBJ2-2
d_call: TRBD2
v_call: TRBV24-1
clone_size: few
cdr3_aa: CATSGRGANTGELFF
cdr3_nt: TGTGCCACCAGTGGCCGGGGGGCGAACACCGGGGAGCTGTTTTTT

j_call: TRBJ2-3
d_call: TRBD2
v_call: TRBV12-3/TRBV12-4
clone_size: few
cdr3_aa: CASTPQSGGADTQYF
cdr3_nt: TGTGCCAGCACCCCCCAAAGCGGGGGGGCAGATACGCAGTATTTT

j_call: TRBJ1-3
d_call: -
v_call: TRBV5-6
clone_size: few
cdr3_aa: CASSFIDPGNTIYF
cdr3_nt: TGTGCCAGCAGCTTCATCGATCCTGGAAACACCATATATTTT

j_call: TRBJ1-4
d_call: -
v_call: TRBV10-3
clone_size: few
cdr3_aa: CAISEASGGEKLFF
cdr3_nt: TGTGCCATCAGTGAGGCCTCCGGCGGTGAAAAACTGTTTTTT

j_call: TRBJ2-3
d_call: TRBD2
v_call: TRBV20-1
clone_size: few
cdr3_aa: CSTPALGGGAKDTQYF
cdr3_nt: TGCAGTACCCCGGCCCTCGGCGGGGGGGCGAAAGATACGCAGTATTTT

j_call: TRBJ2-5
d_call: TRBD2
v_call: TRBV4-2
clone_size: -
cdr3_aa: CASSPGLPGGQIQETQYF
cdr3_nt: TGTGCCAGCAGCCCTGGGCTCCCGGGGGGGCAGATACAAGAGACCCAGTACTTC

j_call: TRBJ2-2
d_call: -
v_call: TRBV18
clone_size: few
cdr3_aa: CASSPTLSGELFF
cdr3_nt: TGTGCCAGCTCACCAACCCTTTCCGGGGAGCTGTTTTTT

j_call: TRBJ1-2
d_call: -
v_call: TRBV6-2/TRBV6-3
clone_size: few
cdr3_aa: CASSINSYGYTF
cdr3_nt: TGTGCCAGCAGTATAAACTCGTATGGCTACACCTTC

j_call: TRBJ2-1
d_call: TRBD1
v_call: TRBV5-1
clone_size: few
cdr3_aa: CASAAGGGNNEQFF
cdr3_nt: TGCGCCAGCGCCGCAGGGGGCGGCAACAATGAGCAGTTCTTC

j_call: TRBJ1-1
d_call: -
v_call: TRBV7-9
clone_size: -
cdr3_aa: CASSQEGGEAFF
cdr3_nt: TGTGCCAGCAGCCAAGAGGGGGGAGAAGCTTTCTTT

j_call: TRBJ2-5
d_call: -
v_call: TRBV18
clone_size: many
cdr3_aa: CASSRYQETQYF
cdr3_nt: TGTGCCAGCTCACGGTACCAAGAGACCCAGTACTTC

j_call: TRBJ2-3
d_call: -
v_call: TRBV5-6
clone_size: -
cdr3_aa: CASSFQGLGPDTQYF
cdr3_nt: TGTGCCAGCAGCTTTCAAGGTTTAGGCCCAGATACGCAGTATTTT

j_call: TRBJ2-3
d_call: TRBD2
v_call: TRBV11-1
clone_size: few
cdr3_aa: CASSSTAGVITDTQYF
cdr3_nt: TGTGCCAGCAGCTCCACAGCGGGGGTTATCACAGATACGCAGTATTTT

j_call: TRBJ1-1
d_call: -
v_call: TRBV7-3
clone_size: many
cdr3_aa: CASSNSGLSPTEAFF
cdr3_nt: TGTGCCAGCAGCAACTCTGGGTTAAGCCCCACTGAAGCTTTCTTT

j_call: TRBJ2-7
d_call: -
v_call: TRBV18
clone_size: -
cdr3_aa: CASSPQGHRRNEQYF
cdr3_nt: TGTGCCAGCTCACCACAGGGGCATCGGCGGAACGAGCAGTACTTC

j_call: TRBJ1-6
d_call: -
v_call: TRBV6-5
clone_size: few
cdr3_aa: CASSYRGAPLHF
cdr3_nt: TGTGCCAGCAGTTACAGGGGCGCACCCCTCCACTTT

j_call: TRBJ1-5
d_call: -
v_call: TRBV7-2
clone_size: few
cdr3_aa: CASSPRGSNQPQHF
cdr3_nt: TGTGCCAGCAGCCCCAGGGGATCCAATCAGCCCCAGCATTTT

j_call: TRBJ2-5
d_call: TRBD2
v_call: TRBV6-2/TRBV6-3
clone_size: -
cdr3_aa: CASRGTSFETQYF
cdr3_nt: TGTGCCAGCAGAGGGACTAGCTTTGAGACCCAGTACTTC

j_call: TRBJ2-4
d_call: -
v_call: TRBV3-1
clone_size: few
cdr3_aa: CASSQWPNIQYF
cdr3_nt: TGTGCCAGCAGCCAGTGGCCTAACATTCAGTACTTC

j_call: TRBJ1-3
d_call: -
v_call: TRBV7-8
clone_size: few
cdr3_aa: CASSWKWTDSGNTIYF
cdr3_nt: TGTGCCAGCAGCTGGAAATGGACCGACTCTGGAAACACCATATATTTT

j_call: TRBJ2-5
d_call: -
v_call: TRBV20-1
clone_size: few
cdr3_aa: CSAIWGEETQYF
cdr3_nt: TGCAGTGCTATCTGGGGGGAAGAGACCCAGTACTTC

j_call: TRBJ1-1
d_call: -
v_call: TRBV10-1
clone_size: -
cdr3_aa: CASSESRGGSAFF
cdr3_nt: TGCGCCAGCAGTGAGTCCCGTGGAGGGTCGGCTTTCTTT

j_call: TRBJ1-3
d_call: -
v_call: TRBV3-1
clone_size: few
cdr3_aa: CASSQDEGKNTIYF
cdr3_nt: TGTGCCAGCAGCCAAGATGAAGGGAAAAACACCATATATTTT

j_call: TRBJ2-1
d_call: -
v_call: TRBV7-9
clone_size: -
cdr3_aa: CASRYTSEQFF
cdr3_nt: TGTGCCAGCAGATATACTAGCGAGCAGTTCTTC

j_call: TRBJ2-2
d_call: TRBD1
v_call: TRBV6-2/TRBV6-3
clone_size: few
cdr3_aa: CASSYRTGDTGELFF
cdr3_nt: TGTGCCAGCAGTTACCGGACAGGGGACACCGGGGAGCTGTTTTTT

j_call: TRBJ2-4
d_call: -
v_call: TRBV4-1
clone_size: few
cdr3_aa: CASSPGWSGAKNIQYF
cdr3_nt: TGCGCCAGCAGCCCCGGCTGGTCAGGTGCCAAAAACATTCAGTACTTC

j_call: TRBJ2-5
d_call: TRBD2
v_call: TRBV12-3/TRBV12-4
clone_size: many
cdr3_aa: CASSFGLAGTQETQYF
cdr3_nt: TGTGCCAGCAGTTTTGGCCTAGCGGGGACACAAGAGACCCAGTACTTC

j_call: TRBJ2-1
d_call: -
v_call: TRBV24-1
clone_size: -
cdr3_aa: CATGSRRNEQFF
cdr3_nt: TGTGCCACCGGGTCCCGGCGCAATGAGCAGTTCTTC

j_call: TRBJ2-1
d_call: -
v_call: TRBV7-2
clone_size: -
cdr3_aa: CASSYSNQHEQFF
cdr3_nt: TGTGCCAGCAGCTACTCGAACCAGCATGAGCAGTTCTTC

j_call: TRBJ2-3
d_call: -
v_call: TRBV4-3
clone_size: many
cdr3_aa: CASSLSVAPVDTQYF
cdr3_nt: TGCGCCAGCAGCCTTTCAGTCGCTCCGGTGGATACGCAGTATTTT

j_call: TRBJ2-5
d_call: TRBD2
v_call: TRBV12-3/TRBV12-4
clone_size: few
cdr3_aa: CASRRTSGGETQYF
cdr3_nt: TGTGCCAGCAGACGGACTAGCGGGGGAGAGACCCAGTACTTC

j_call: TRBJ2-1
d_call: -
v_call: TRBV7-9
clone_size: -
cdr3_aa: CASSLRPGDEQFF
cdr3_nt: TGTGCCAGCAGCTTACGCCCTGGGGATGAGCAGTTCTTC

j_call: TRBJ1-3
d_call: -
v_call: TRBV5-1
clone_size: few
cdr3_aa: CASSAELSGNTIYF
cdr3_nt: TGCGCCAGCAGTGCTGAGCTCTCTGGAAACACCATATATTTT

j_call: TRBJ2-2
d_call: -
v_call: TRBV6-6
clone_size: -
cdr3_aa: CASRLEWGELFF
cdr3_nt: TGTGCCAGCAGATTAGAGTGGGGGGAGCTGTTTTTT

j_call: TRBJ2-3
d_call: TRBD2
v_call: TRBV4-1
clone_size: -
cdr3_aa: CASSSLTSGGRTDTQYF
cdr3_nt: TGCGCCAGCAGCTCATTGACTAGCGGGGGGCGAACAGATACGCAGTATTTT

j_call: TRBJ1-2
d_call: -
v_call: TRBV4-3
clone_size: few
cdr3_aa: CASSQGGGDRYGYTF
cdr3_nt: TGCGCCAGCAGCCAAGGGGGAGGTGACCGCTATGGCTACACCTTC

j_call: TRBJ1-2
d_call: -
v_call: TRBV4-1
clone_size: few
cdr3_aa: CASSQETRETHGYTF
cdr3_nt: TGCGCCAGCAGCCAAGAAACGAGGGAAACTCATGGCTACACCTTC

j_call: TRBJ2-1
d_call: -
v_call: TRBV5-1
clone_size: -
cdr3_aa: CASRVVNEQFF
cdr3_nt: TGCGCCAGCAGGGTCGTCAATGAGCAGTTCTTC

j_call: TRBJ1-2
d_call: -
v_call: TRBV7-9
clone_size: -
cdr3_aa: CASSLFTPGDGYTF
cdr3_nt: TGTGCCAGCAGCTTATTTACACCAGGCGATGGCTACACCTTC